These T cell receptor beta chains were read from a single sample in a study of Ad26.COV2.S vaccination and SARS-CoV-2 variants. Sequencing was performed with immunoSEQ multiplex PCR; in TCRdb, only in-frame clones are kept and a portion is missing. The sample carries about 180,000 clones, about 83% recorded once. Material: peripheral blood, obtained after recovery from COVID-19. The receptor set was obtained from a human donor who had recovered from COVID-19. Each CDR3 is given with its conserved first and last residue. A D gene is named only where the DNA matches it firmly. Only part of the rows carry a size: once, few, many, or a class if the clone is expanded.

>TRBJ2-1|15|TRBV28|TRBD2|NA
TGTGCCAGCAGTCAATTAGCGGGGGGGCCTAATGAGCAGTTCTTC
CASSQLAGGPNEQFF
>TRBJ2-4|14|TRBV24-1|TRBD1|NA
TGTGCCGGCAGGGGGCTCCAGGGCAAAAACATTCAGTACTTC
CAGRGLQGKNIQYF
>TRBJ2-7|13|TRBV12-3/TRBV12-4|NA|NA
TGTGCCAGCAGTTTTAGGGCCCTCAGCGGGCAGTACTTC
CASSFRALSGQYF
>TRBJ2-5|14|TRBV5-1|NA|NA
TGCGCCAGCAGCTCCGGGGAGGCCCAGGAGACCCAGTACTTC
CASSSGEAQETQYF
>TRBJ2-7|13|TRBV4-2|NA|NA
TGTGCCAGCAGCCAAGGGAGGGCCTACGAGCAGTACTTC
CASSQGRAYEQYF
>TRBJ2-1|12|TRBV7-2|NA|NA
TGTGCCAGGGGGGGGCCGAGAAATGAGCAGTTCTTC
CARGGPRNEQFF
>TRBJ2-5|20|TRBV24-1|TRBD2|NA
TGTGCCACCCACCCTTTAGCTCGGACTAGCGGTGCCCTGTACCAAGAGACCCAGTACTTC
CATHPLARTSGALYQETQYF
>TRBJ1-2|16|TRBV5-6|TRBD1|NA
TGTGCCAGCAGCTTGGTCTGGGACAGGGGGGAGTATGGCTACACCTTC
CASSLVWDRGEYGYTF
>TRBJ2-1|17|TRBV9|TRBD2|NA
TGTGCCAGCAGCGTAGCTACGGGGGGGGGCCCCTACAATGAGCAGTTCTTC
CASSVATGGGPYNEQFF
>TRBJ2-7|15|TRBV7-9|NA|NA
TGTGCCAGCAGCTTAGTGGGGACTTTGGCCTACGAGCAGTACTTC
CASSLVGTLAYEQYF
>TRBJ2-5|17|TRBV5-1|TRBD2|NA
TGCGCCAGCAGCACGGGACTAGCGGGCAGAACTCAAGAGACCCAGTACTTC
CASSTGLAGRTQETQYF
>TRBJ1-3|16|TRBV7-6|NA|NA
TGTGCCAGCAGCTTAGGAGTAAGTCACTCTGGAAACACCATATATTTT
CASSLGVSHSGNTIYF
>TRBJ2-3|16|TRBV5-1|TRBD2|NA
TGCGCCAGCAGCTTGGGAGGGACTAGACCCACAGATACGCAGTATTTT
CASSLGGTRPTDTQYF
>TRBJ2-1|18|TRBV5-1|TRBD2|NA
TGCGCCAGCAGCTTGACCACCGGACGGACTAGCGCTTACAATGAGCAGTTCTTC
CASSLTTGRTSAYNEQFF
>TRBJ2-3|16|TRBV4-1|NA|NA
TGCGCCAGCAGCCAAGATCGGACAGTGAGCACAGATACGCAGTATTTT
CASSQDRTVSTDTQYF
>TRBJ1-1|13|TRBV9|NA|NA
TGTGCCAGCAGCGCACAGGGTGGCACTGAAGCTTTCTTT
CASSAQGGTEAFF
>TRBJ2-3|16|TRBV18|TRBD2|NA
TGTGCCAGCTCACCGCGAGCGGGGCAAATGGGAGATACGCAGTATTTT
CASSPRAGQMGDTQYF
>TRBJ1-1|13|TRBV7-8|TRBD1|NA
TGTGCCAGCAGTACAGGGGGCAACACTGAAGCTTTCTTT
CASSTGGNTEAFF
>TRBJ2-7|13|TRBV2|NA|NA
TGTGCCAGCAGTGCTAGACATGCGGGCGAGCAGTACTTC
CASSARHAGEQYF
>TRBJ1-2|13|TRBV13|TRBD1|NA
TGTGCCAGCAGCTTAGATCACAGGGGTGGCTACACCTTC
CASSLDHRGGYTF
>TRBJ2-7|14|TRBV18|NA|once
TGTGCCAGTCGGGGGGACAGCTTATCCTACGAGCAGTACTTC
CASRGDSLSYEQYF
>TRBJ1-2|13|TRBV29-1|TRBD1|NA
TGCAGCGCCGGGACAGGGGCCCTCTATGGCTACACCTTC
CSAGTGALYGYTF
>TRBJ1-2|12|TRBV6-5|NA|NA
TGTGCCAGCAGTCAAAATAACTATGGCTACACCTTC
CASSQNNYGYTF
>TRBJ1-5|14|TRBV10-3|NA|NA
TGTGCCATCAGTGAAGGACAGAGCAATCAGCCCCAGCATTTT
CAISEGQSNQPQHF
>TRBJ2-1|14|TRBV3-1/TRBV3-2|TRBD2|NA
TGTGCCAGCAGCCAAGGCCTAGCGGGGTTTATCCAGTTCTTC
CASSQGLAGFIQFF
>TRBJ2-2|14|TRBV27|NA|NA
TGTGCCAGCAGTTTTTCAGGGGGGACCGGGGAGCTGTTTTTT
CASSFSGGTGELFF
>TRBJ1-4|15|TRBV7-9|NA|NA
TGTGCCAGCAGCTTTCGTCGGGGGGCGAGGGAAAAACTGTTTTTT
CASSFRRGAREKLFF
>TRBJ1-1|13|TRBV24-1|TRBD1|few
TGTGCCACCAGTGACTGGGACAGGACTGAAGCTTTCTTT
CATSDWDRTEAFF
>TRBJ1-6|13|TRBV5-4|NA|NA
TGTGCCAGCAGCTCCACAGGGATTTCACCCCTCCACTTT
CASSSTGISPLHF
>TRBJ2-7|10|TRBV6-5|NA|NA
TGTGCCAGTCTCGGGTCCGAGCAGTACTTC
CASLGSEQYF
>TRBJ1-1|16|TRBV29-1|NA|NA
TGCAGCGTTACAGGAGCCCATGGGACTTCGAACACTGAAGCTTTCTTT
CSVTGAHGTSNTEAFF
>TRBJ2-1|16|TRBV5-1|TRBD2|NA
TGCGCCAGCAGCTTGCCCACTAGCGGGGGGGCGAATGAGCAGTTCTTC
CASSLPTSGGANEQFF
>TRBJ2-5|17|TRBV18|TRBD2|NA
TGTGCCAGCTCACCACCGATAGCGGGATCGGTGTTTAGGACCCAGTACTTC
CASSPPIAGSVFRTQYF
>TRBJ1-2|14|TRBV10-3|NA|NA
TGTGCCATCAGTGACGGGACAATTAACTATGGCTACACCTTC
CAISDGTINYGYTF
>TRBJ2-3|16|TRBV5-1|TRBD2|NA
TGCGCCAGCAGCCCGGGGACTAGCGGGGGCACAGATACGCAGTATTTT
CASSPGTSGGTDTQYF
>TRBJ2-1|15|TRBV5-1|TRBD2|NA
TGCGCCAGCAGCTTTCAAGCGGGGGTTGACAATGAGCAGTTCTTC
CASSFQAGVDNEQFF
>TRBJ2-2|13|TRBV12-3/TRBV12-4|NA|NA
TGTGCCAGCAGTTTCGGGGGTTACGGGGAGCTGTTTTTT
CASSFGGYGELFF
>TRBJ2-7|12|TRBV9|TRBD1|NA
TGTGCCAGCGGAGATACAGGGGGCGCTTCCCACTTC
CASGDTGGASHF
>TRBJ1-6|12|TRBV7-9|NA|NA
TGTGCCAGCAGCCTTGAAGGGTCACCCCTCCACTTT
CASSLEGSPLHF
>TRBJ2-1|13|TRBV28|NA|once
TGTGCCAGCACAGGCCACTCCTACAATGAGCAGTTCTTC
CASTGHSYNEQFF
>TRBJ1-5|16|TRBV7-8|NA|NA
TGTGCCAGCAGTCCAAACCGGGAGCTAGGGGGTCAGCCCCAGCATTTT
CASSPNRELGGQPQHF
>TRBJ2-5|14|TRBV13|TRBD2|NA
TGTGCCAGCAGCTCCGGACTAGCGGGGGGCCGCCAGTACTTC
CASSSGLAGGRQYF
>TRBJ2-4|12|TRBV2|NA|NA
TGTGCCAGCAGTGCGACAGTAAACATTCAGTACTTC
CASSATVNIQYF
>TRBJ2-4|12|TRBV2|NA|NA
TGTGCCAGCAGGGGTGTAGCGGTCATTCAGTACTTC
CASRGVAVIQYF
>TRBJ2-3|14|TRBV7-9|NA|NA
TGTGCCAGCAGCCCAAGCGGACGCACAGATACGCAGTATTTT
CASSPSGRTDTQYF
>TRBJ1-1|12|TRBV3-1/TRBV3-2|NA|NA
TGTGCCAGCAGCCAAGCCCCTGCTGAAGCTTTCTTT
CASSQAPAEAFF
>TRBJ1-3|16|TRBV28|TRBD1|few
TGTGCCAGCAGTTTGGAACAGGGGTTTTCTGGAAACACCATATATTTT
CASSLEQGFSGNTIYF
>TRBJ2-2|13|TRBV9|NA|NA
TGTGCCAGCAGCGTAGGCCCCACCGGGGAGCTGTTTTTT
CASSVGPTGELFF
>TRBJ2-1|19|TRBV27|NA|NA
TGTGCCAGCAGTTTATTTAGCCTGTCCCTCGGGGACAAATACAATGAGCAGTTCTTC
CASSLFSLSLGDKYNEQFF
>TRBJ2-7|16|TRBV5-8|NA|once
TGTGCCAGCAGCCTAAAACATCTTTGGGCGGCCTACGAGCAGTACTTC
CASSLKHLWAAYEQYF
>TRBJ2-4|17|TRBV6-4|NA|NA
TGTGCCAGCAGTGACTCGTTTAGGGGGGATACCAAAAACATTCAGTACTTC
CASSDSFRGDTKNIQYF
>TRBJ2-7|16|TRBV18|TRBD2|NA
TGTGCCAGCTCACCACCCCTAGCGGGGGGGCCGGGCGAGCAGTACTTC
CASSPPLAGGPGEQYF